This T cell receptor beta chain was recorded in a study of T-cell reconstitution after alpha-beta-depleted transplantation in children. Worth noting for this clonotype: The antigen remains undetermined.

Whole-study findings and limits: At the one-year point after transplant, T-cell counts and TCRbeta diversity were found to come mostly from T cells that had been newly produced. Surviving recipient T cells and thymic progenitors underlay high day-60 TCRbeta diversity in some patients. Several hundred graft clones that had expanded were reportedly the source of alpha-beta T cells about two months after transplant.

Preparing the TCRbeta library involved the use of unique molecular identifiers. TCRdb redid the calling of the PCR reads with MiXCR, one entry per CDR3 protein. The data show about 250,000 distinct CDR3 sequences, more than 20% seen once. V dropped 4 bases and J dropped 1 base, with 13 bases sitting between them. Germline CDR1 SQVTM, CDR2 ANQGSEA. The CDR3 extends over 14 amino acids. The specimen comprised PBMCs, mostly from graft donor cells, sampled 360 days after TCRalphabeta/CD19-depleted stem cell transplant. This rearrangement joins TRBV29-1 to TRBJ1-2, with a weak D call TRBD1 (5 bases). The receptor comes from a female patient aged 2-9 years who had a stem cell transplant for congenital amegakaryocytic thrombocytopenia, so the T cells may come from the graft donor. This CDR3 reads CSVGRAGGNYGYTF. The CDR3 coding sequence is TGCAGCGTTGGACGAGCCGGGGGTAACTATGGCTACACCTTC.